This TCR beta chain was sequenced during a study of T cells in Graves' hyperthyroidism and ophthalmopathy. Ten or more counts support this clonotype. Germline values: CDR1 SGHTA, CDR2 FQGNSA. With 1 base clipped from V and 1 base from J, the junction kept 8 bases outside the gene matches. This CDR3 has 17 residues. What was amplified from RNA transcripts were TCR beta CDR3 regions. TCR CDR3 underwent first-round RT-PCR with the HTBI primer set. TCRdb recomputed calls from the multiplex PCR reads with MiXCR, one row per CDR3 protein. The table shows a few hundred thousand distinct CDR3 sequences, with 12% to 15% occurring only once. PBMCs were sourced from more than 9 ml fresh peripheral blood.

Sequenced material: blood. The receptor's source is a woman aged 35 to 49 with Graves' hyperthyroidism. V usage is TRBV7-2 and J usage is TRBJ2-7, with TRBD1 matching over 9 bases. The CDR3 nucleotides read TGTGCCAGCAGCTTAGTTTCGTACAGGGGGCTATCCTACGAGCAGTACTTC. Translated: CASSLVSYRGLSYEQYF.